This T cell receptor (beta chain) emerged from a study of CD8+CD57+ T cells in acquired aplastic anemia. Profiling of TCR beta VDJ combinations and CDR3 sequences used genomic DNA as template. Via MiXCR, TCRdb re-called the reads, giving one row per CDR3 protein. Of approximately 58,000 distinct CDR3 sequences in the sample, 57% were seen once. This clonotype was recorded only once. CDR1 and CDR2 (germline): SNHLY, FYNNEI. Trimming left V 6 bases short and J 3 bases short, with 13 bases between. The CDR3 sequence is 14 residues long. In patients chosen for sequencing, flow cytometry had shown CD8+CD57+ cell expansion.

The receptor was derived from a human donor with aplastic anemia. Input material: sorted CD4+, CD8+, or CD8+CD57+ T cells (not recorded which) from PBMCs. This chain uses TRBV2 with TRBJ2-3; D remains unclear. The CDR3 protein is CASSYAGGTDTQYF. The CDR3 coding sequence is TGTGCCAGCAGCTATGCAGGTGGGACAGATACGCAGTATTTT.